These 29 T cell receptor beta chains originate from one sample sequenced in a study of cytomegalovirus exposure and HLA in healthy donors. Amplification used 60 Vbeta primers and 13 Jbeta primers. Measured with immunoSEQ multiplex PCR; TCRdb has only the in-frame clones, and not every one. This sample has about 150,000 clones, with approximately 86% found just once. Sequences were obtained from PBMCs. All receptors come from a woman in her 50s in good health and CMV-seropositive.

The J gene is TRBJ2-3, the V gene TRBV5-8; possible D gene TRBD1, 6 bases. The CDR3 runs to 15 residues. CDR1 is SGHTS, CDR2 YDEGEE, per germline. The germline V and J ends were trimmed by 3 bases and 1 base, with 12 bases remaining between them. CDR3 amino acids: CASSYGTFRTDTQYF. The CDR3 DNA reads TGTGCCAGCAGCTACGGGACATTCCGCACAGATACGCAGTATTTT.

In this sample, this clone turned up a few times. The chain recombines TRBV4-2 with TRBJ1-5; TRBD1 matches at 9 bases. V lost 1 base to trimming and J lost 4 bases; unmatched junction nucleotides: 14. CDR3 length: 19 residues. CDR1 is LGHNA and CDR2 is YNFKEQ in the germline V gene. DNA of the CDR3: TGTGCCAGCAGCCAAGCCGGGACAGGGCCCGAGCGGGGTAATCAGCCCCAGCATTTT. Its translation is CASSQAGTGPERGNQPQHF.

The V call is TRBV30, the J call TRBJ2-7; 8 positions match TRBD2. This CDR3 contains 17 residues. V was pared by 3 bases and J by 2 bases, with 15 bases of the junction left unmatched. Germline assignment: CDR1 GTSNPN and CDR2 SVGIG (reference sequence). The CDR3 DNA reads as TGTGCCTGGAGCCCCAGACTGAGGCGGGGGGTAACCTACGAGCAGTACTTC. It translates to CAWSPRLRRGVTYEQYF.

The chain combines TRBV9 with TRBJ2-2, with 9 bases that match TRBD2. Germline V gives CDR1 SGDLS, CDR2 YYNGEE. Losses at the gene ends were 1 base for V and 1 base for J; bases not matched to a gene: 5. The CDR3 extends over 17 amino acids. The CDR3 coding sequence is TGTGCCAGCAGCGTATCGGGAGCGGGGGGGAACACCGGGGAGCTGTTTTTT. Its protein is CASSVSGAGGNTGELFF. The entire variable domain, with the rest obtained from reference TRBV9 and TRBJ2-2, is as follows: DSGVTQTPKHLITATGQRVTLRCSPRSGDLSVYWYQQSLDQGLQFLIQYYNGEERAKGNILERFSAQQFPDLHSELNLSSLELGDSALYFCASSVSGAGGNTGELFFGEGSRLTVL.

The CDR3 loop is CSVGGQTDTQYF. The CDR3 DNA follows: TGCAGCGTTGGGGGACAGACAGATACGCAGTATTTT. V gene TRBV29-1 combines with J gene TRBJ2-3; 7 bases agree with TRBD1. The CDR3 is 12 amino acids. Germline-derived CDR1 and CDR2 are SQVTM and ANQGSEA. Unmatched junction bases numbered 1, after V lost 4 bases and J lost 3 bases.

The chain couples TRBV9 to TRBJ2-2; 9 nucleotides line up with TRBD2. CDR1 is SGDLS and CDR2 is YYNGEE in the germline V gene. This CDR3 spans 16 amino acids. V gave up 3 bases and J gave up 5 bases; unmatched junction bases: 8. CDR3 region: CASSGWTSEVTGELFF. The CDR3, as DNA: TGTGCCAGCAGCGGCTGGACTAGCGAGGTTACCGGGGAGCTGTTTTTT.

The CDR3 is CSVRTGVNEQYF. The CDR3 bases are TGCAGCGTTCGGACAGGAGTGAACGAGCAGTACTTC. The gene calls are TRBV29-1 and TRBJ2-7; 7 positions match TRBD1. Looked up from germline, CDR1 is SQVTM and CDR2 is ANQGSEA. Germline trimming cut 5 bases from V and 5 bases from J; bases unmatched to any gene: 6. The CDR3 is made up of 12 amino acids.

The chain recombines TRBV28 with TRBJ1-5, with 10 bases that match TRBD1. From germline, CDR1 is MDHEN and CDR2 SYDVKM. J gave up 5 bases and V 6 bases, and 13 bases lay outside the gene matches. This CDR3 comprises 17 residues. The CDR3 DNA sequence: TGTGCCAGCAGCCGAACCACAGACAGGGGGCACGATCAGCCCCAGCATTTT. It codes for CASSRTTDRGHDQPQHF.

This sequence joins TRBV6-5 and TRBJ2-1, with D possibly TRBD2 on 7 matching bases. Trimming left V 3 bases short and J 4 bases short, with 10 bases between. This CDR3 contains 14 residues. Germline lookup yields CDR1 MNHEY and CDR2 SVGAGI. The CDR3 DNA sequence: TGTGCCAGCAGTTATGCGGGGGCGTACAATGAGCAGTTCTTC. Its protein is CASSYAGAYNEQFF.

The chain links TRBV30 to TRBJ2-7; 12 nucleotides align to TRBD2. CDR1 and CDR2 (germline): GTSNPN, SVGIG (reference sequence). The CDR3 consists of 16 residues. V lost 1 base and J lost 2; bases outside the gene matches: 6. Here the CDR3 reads CAWSAQLAGGTYEQYF. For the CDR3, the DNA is TGTGCCTGGAGTGCCCAACTAGCGGGGGGAACCTACGAGCAGTACTTC.

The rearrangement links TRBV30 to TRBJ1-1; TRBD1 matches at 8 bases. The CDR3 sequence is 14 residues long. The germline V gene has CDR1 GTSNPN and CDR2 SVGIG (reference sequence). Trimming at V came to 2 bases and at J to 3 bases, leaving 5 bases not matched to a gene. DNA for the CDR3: TGTGCCTGGAGTTGGACAGGGACGTACACTGAAGCTTTCTTT. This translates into CAWSWTGTYTEAFF.

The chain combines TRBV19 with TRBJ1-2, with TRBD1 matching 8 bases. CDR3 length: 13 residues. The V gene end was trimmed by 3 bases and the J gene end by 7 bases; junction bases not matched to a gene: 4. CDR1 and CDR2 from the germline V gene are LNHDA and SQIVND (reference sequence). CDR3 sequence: CASSIPGGRGYTF. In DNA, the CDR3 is TGTGCCAGTAGTATCCCAGGGGGCCGTGGCTACACCTTC.

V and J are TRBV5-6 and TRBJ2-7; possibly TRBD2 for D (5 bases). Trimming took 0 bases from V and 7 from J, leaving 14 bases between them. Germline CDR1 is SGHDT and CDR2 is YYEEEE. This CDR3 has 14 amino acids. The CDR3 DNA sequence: TGTGCCAGCAGCTTGGCAACGGGGTCTCTTGAGCAGTACTTC. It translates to CASSLATGSLEQYF.

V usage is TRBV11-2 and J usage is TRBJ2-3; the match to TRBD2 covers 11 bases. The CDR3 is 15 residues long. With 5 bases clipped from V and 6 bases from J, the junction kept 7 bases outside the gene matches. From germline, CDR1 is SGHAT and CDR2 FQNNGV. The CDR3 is CASSRIAGGRDTQYF. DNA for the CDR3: TGTGCCAGCAGCCGAATAGCGGGGGGGAGGGATACGCAGTATTTT.

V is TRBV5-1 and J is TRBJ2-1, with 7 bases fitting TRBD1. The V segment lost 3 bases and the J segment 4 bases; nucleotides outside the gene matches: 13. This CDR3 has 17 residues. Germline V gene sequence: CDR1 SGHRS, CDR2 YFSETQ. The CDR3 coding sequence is TGCGCCAGCAGCTCCCCTGAGGACAGGCCGGAATACAATGAGCAGTTCTTC. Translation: CASSSPEDRPEYNEQFF. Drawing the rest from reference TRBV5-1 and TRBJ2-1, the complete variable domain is KAGVTQTPRYLIKTRGQQVTLSCSPISGHRSVSWYQQTPGQGLQFLFEYFSETQRNKGNFPGRFSGRQFSNSRSEMNVSTLELGDSALYLCASSSPEDRPEYNEQFFGPGTRLTVL.

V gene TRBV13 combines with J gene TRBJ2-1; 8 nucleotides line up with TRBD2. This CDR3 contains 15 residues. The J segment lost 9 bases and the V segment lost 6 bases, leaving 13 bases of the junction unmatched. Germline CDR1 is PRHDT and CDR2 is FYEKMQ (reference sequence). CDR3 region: CASRGRGTSSVEQFF. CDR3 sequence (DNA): TGTGCCAGCAGGGGACGTGGGACTAGTTCGGTTGAGCAGTTCTTC. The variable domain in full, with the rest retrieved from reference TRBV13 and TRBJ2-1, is AAGVIQSPRHLIKEKRETATLKCYPIPRHDTVYWYQQGPGQDPQFLISFYEKMQSDKGSIPDRFSAQQFSDYHSELNMSSLELGDSALYFCASRGRGTSSVEQFFGPGTRLTVL.

CDR3 residues: CASSQERRNTGELFF. DNA of the CDR3: TGTGCCAGCAGTCAGGAGCGGAGGAACACCGGGGAGCTGTTTTTT. This rearrangement joins TRBV2 to TRBJ2-2, with a weak D call TRBD2 (5 bases). The length of the CDR3 is 15 residues. Germline assignment: CDR1 SNHLY and CDR2 FYNNEI. V was pared by 5 bases and J by 1 base, with 11 bases between.

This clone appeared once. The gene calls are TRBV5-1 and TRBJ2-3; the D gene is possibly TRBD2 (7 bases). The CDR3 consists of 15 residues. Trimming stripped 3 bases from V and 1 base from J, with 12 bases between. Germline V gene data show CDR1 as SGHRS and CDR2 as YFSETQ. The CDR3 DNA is TGCGCCAGCAGCTCTATCGGGGGGCGCACAGATACGCAGTATTTT. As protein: CASSSIGGRTDTQYF. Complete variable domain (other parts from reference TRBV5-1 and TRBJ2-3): KAGVTQTPRYLIKTRGQQVTLSCSPISGHRSVSWYQQTPGQGLQFLFEYFSETQRNKGNFPGRFSGRQFSNSRSEMNVSTLELGDSALYLCASSSIGGRTDTQYFGPGTRLTVL.

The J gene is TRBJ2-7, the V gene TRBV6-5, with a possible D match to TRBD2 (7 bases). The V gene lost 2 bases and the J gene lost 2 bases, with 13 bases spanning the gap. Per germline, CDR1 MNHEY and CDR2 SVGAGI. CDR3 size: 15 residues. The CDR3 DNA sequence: TGTGCCAGCAGTTACCGTCGCGGGGGCGCCTACGAGCAGTACTTC. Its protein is CASSYRRGGAYEQYF.

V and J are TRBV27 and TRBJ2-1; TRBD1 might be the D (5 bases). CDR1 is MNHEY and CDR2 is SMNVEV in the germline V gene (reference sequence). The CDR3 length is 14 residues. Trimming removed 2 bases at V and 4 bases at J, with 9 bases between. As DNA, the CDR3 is TGTGCCAGCAGTTTACAGGGCGATTACAATGAGCAGTTCTTC. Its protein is CASSLQGDYNEQFF.

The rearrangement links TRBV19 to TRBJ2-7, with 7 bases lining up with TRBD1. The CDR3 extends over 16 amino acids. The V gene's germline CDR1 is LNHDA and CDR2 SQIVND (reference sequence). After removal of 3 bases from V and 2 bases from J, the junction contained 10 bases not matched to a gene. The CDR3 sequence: CASSILGGDRAYEQYF. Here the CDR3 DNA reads TGTGCCAGTAGTATCTTAGGTGGGGACAGAGCCTACGAGCAGTACTTC.

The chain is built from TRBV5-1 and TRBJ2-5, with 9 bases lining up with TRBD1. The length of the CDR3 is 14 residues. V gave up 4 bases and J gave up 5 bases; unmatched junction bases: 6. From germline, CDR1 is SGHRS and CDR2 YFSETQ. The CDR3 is CASSVTGGYETQYF. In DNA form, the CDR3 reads TGCGCCAGCAGCGTTACAGGGGGCTATGAGACCCAGTACTTC. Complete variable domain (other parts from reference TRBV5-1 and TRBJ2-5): KAGVTQTPRYLIKTRGQQVTLSCSPISGHRSVSWYQQTPGQGLQFLFEYFSETQRNKGNFPGRFSGRQFSNSRSEMNVSTLELGDSALYLCASSVTGGYETQYFGPGTRLLVL.

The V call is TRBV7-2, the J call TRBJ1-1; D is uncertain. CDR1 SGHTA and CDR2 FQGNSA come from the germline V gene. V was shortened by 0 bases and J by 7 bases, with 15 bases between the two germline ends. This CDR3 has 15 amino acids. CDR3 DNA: TGTGCCAGCAGCTTAGCGTCAGGACTCAATTATGAAGCTTTCTTT. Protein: CASSLASGLNYEAFF.

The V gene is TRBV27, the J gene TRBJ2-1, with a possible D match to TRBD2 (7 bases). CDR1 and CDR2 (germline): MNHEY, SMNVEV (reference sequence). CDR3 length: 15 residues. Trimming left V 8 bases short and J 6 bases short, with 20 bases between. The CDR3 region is CASRKWGGRVNEQFF. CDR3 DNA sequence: TGTGCCAGCCGAAAGTGGGGGGGGCGGGTCAATGAGCAGTTCTTC.

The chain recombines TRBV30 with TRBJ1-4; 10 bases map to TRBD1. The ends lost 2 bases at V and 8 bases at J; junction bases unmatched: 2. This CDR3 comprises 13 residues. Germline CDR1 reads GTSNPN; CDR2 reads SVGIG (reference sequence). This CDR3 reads CAWSPDRGEKLFF. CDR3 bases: TGTGCCTGGAGTCCGGACAGGGGGGAAAAACTGTTTTTT. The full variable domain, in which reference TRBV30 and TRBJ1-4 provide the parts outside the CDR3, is SQTIHQWPATLVQPVGSPLSLECTVEGTSNPNLYWYRQAAGRGLQLLFYSVGIGQISSEVPQNLSASRPQDRQFILSSKKLLLSDSGFYLCAWSPDRGEKLFFGSGTQLSVL.

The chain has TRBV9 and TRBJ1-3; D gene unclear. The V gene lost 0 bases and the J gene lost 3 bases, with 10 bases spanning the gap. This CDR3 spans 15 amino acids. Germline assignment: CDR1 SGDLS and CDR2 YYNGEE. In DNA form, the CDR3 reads TGTGCCAGCAGCGTAGACGGGGTGGATGGAAACACCATATATTTT. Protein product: CASSVDGVDGNTIYF.

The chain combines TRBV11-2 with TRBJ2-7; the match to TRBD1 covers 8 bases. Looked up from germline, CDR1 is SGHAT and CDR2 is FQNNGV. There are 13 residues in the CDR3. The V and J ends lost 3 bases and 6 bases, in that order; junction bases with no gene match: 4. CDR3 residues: CASSLGRGREQYF. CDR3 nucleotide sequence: TGTGCCAGCAGCTTGGGCAGGGGGCGCGAGCAGTACTTC. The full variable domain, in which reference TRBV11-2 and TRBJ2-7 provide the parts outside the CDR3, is EAGVAQSPRYKIIEKRQSVAFWCNPISGHATLYWYQQILGQGPKLLIQFQNNGVVDDSQLPKDRFSAERLKGVDSTLKIQPAKLEDSAVYLCASSLGRGREQYFGPGTRLTVT.

The CDR3 sequence: CAAGPLSYNEQFF. CDR3 bases: TGTGCCGCGGGACCGCTAAGCTACAATGAGCAGTTCTTC. V usage is TRBV21-1 and J usage is TRBJ2-1; the table's D call of TRBD2 was not tested on the DNA. TRBV21-1 is shown as a pseudogene. The CDR3 sequence is 13 residues long.

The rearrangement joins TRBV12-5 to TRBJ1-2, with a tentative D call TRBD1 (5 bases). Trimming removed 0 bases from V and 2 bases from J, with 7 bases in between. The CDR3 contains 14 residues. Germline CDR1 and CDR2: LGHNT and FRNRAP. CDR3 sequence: CASGLVPGNYGYTF. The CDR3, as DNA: TGTGCTAGTGGTTTGGTTCCAGGGAACTATGGCTACACCTTC.